This T cell receptor beta chain originates from a study of early T cells in non-severe SARS-CoV-2 infection. TCRdb analysed the 5' RACE reads with MiXCR anew, one entry per CDR3 protein. The sample carries some 80,000 distinct CDR3 sequences, about 5% recorded once. Trimming pared 6 bases from V and 5 bases from J, leaving 12 bases between. CDR1 MNHEY and CDR2 SVGAGI come from the germline V gene. The CDR3 is 13 amino acids. This clonotype came up many times. The chain uses TRBV6-5 and TRBJ2-3; D unclear. This receptor was obtained from an adult who was a healthcare worker with PCR-confirmed SARS-CoV-2 infection or an uninfected control (not recorded which). The starting material was whole blood, obtained at baseline. CDR3 region: CASRKQGLDTQYF. In DNA form, the CDR3 reads TGTGCCAGCAGAAAACAAGGTTTAGATACGCAGTATTTT.